The rows below give T cell receptor beta chains drawn from one sample of a study of blood T cell repertoires in COVID-19. Some clones are missing from TCRdb's copy, which holds only in-frame ones; the method was immunoSEQ multiplex PCR. The sample has 300,000 to 400,000 clones; 88% are singletons. The sample was PBMCs or T cells enriched from blood (not recorded which). The receptors derive from a woman aged 18 to 35 who had recovered from COVID-19. Both conserved end residues are part of each CDR3. The D gene is left open where the match is weak. Where a row states a size, it is once, few, many or the class of an expanded clone; other rows omit it.

>TRBJ1-1|15|.|TRBV6-2/TRBV6-3|.
TGTGCCAGCAGTTACTCGGGGGCGGAGTACACTGAAGCTTTCTTT
CASSYSGAEYTEAFF
>TRBJ2-7|17|TRBD2|TRBV11-2|.
TGTGCCAGCAGCCCGCGGGTTGGCGGGGGTGTTACCTACGAGCAGTACTTC
CASSPRVGGGVTYEQYF
>TRBJ2-5|21|TRBD1|TRBV4-1|.
TGCGCCAGCAGCCAAGAGCCCACCGGGACAGGGGTTCTTTCGGCGAAGGAGACCCAGTACTTC
CASSQEPTGTGVLSAKETQYF
>TRBJ2-7|11|.|TRBV6-5|.
TGTGCCAGCGGTCAGGTTTACGAGCAGTACTTC
CASGQVYEQYF
>TRBJ1-2|13|.|TRBV5-1|.
TGCGCCAGCAGGAGAGGCTTCAACTATGGCTACACCTTC
CASRRGFNYGYTF
>TRBJ2-3|19|TRBD2|TRBV18|.
TGTGCCAGCTCACCCCACCAGGGGGGAAGCGGGGGGGCGACAGATACGCAGTATTTT
CASSPHQGGSGGATDTQYF
>TRBJ1-2|13|TRBD1|TRBV7-9|few
TGTGCCAGCAGCTACGGACAGGGAGATGGCTACACCTTC
CASSYGQGDGYTF
>TRBJ1-1|14|TRBD1|TRBV30|few
TGTGCCTGGAGTGTCGGGACAGGAGATACTGAAGCTTTCTTT
CAWSVGTGDTEAFF
>TRBJ1-2|17|.|TRBV27|.
TGTGCCAGCAGTTTTTCTGCCGGGCGGAGGGTCTATGATGGCTACACCTTC
CASSFSAGRRVYDGYTF
>TRBJ1-5|15|.|TRBV19|.
TGTGCCAGTAGTATCGTACAGTCATTCAATCAGCCCCAGCATTTT
CASSIVQSFNQPQHF
>TRBJ2-1|11|.|TRBV30|.
TGTGCCTGGAGTGTAATTCGGGAGCAGTTCTTC
CAWSVIREQFF
>TRBJ2-7|16|TRBD1|TRBV4-1|.
TGCGCCAGCACCCTAAGGGGGGGACAGGGGCCCTACGAGCAGTACTTC
CASTLRGGQGPYEQYF
>TRBJ1-1|13|.|TRBV6-5|.
TGTGCCAGCAGCTCCAGGGAAGGGGCTGAAGCTTTCTTT
CASSSREGAEAFF
>TRBJ1-5|14|.|TRBV11-2|.
TGTGCCAGCAGCTATGACAATAGCAATCAGCCCCAGCATTTT
CASSYDNSNQPQHF
>TRBJ1-5|12|.|TRBV12-3/TRBV12-4|.
TGTGCCAGCAGTTCCGATCTCAGCCGGGGGCATTTT
CASSSDLSRGHF
>TRBJ1-5|11|.|TRBV20-1|.
TGCAGTTCGACAGAGCCCATGACCCAGCATTTT
CSSTEPMTQHF
>TRBJ2-3|15|TRBD1|TRBV3-1/TRBV3-2|.
TGTGCCAGCAGCTCACGGGACAGGGTAGGTGATACGCAGTATTTT
CASSSRDRVGDTQYF
>TRBJ2-7|14|TRBD2|TRBV3-1/TRBV3-2|.
TGTGCCAGCAGCCTCCGGGGAGGGTGGGACGAGCAGTACTTC
CASSLRGGWDEQYF
>TRBJ2-5|12|.|TRBV15|once
TGTGCCACCAGCACTCTAGAAGAGACCCAGTACTTC
CATSTLEETQYF
>TRBJ2-6|15|.|TRBV6-1|.
TGTGCCAGCAGTGAAGCTCCCAGGAGGGCCAACGTCCTGACTTTC
CASSEAPRRANVLTF
>TRBJ2-7|13|.|TRBV3-1/TRBV3-2|.
TGTGCCAGCAGCCGACGGCAGGGCGCCGAGCAGTACTTC
CASSRRQGAEQYF
>TRBJ2-5|12|.|TRBV10-2|.
TGCGCCAGCAGTGAGATCCGAGAGACCCAGTACTTC
CASSEIRETQYF